This T cell receptor (beta chain) was sequenced during a study of cytomegalovirus exposure and HLA in healthy donors. The CDR3 has 18 residues. With 3 bases removed from V and 2 bases from J, the gap between germline ends came to 20 bases. Germline CDR1 reads LNHDA; CDR2 reads SQIVND (reference sequence). This clone has only one observation. Its target is unknown. Study findings and constraints: According to an earlier analysis, most TCR beta V segments yielded productive rearrangements about 87% or about 30% of the time. In vitro experiments confirmed that a few CMV-associated chains were specific for CMV antigens. In a later analysis, TCR beta V- and J-gene trimming was associated with a missense DCLRE1C variant.

The PCR was carried out with 60 Vbeta primers and 13 Jbeta primers. In the original workflow: It was a later analysis that counted 75 million to 90 million unique TCR beta chains, of which about 10 million were shared. Only in-frame clones appear in the TCRdb table, and some are missing; sequencing was by immunoSEQ multiplex PCR. Clone size and V and J calls were adopted from that table, with D and trimming inferred from the DNA. The sample yields 80,000 to 100,000 clones, roughly 83% seen once. This receptor was identified in a male donor in good health and CMV-seropositive. The gene calls are TRBV19 and TRBJ1-3; no clear D gene. The specimen was PBMCs. CDR3 nucleotide sequence: TGTGCCAGTAGTATTGAAAAAAGGGAGGGTGGAACTGGAAACACCATATATTTT. The encoded protein is CASSIEKREGGTGNTIYF.